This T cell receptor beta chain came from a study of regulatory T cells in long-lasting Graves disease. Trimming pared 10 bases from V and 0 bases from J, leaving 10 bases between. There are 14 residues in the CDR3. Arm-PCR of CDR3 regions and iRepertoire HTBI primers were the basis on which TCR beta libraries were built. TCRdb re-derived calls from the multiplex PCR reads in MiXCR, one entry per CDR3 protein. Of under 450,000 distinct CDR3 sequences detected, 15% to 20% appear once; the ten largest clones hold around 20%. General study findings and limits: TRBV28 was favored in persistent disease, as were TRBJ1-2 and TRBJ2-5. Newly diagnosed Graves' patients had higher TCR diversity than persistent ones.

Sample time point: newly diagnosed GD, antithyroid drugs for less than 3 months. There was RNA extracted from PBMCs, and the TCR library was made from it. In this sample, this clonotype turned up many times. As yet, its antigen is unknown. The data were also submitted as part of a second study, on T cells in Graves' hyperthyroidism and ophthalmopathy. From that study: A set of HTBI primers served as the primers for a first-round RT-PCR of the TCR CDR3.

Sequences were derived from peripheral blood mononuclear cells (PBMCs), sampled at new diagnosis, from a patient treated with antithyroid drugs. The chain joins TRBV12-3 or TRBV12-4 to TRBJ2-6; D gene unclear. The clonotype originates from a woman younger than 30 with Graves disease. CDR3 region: CATKKSSGANVLTF. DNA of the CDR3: TGTGCCACAAAGAAGTCCTCTGGGGCCAACGTCCTGACTTTC.